This passage covers 9 T cell receptor beta chains from one sample sequenced in a study of cytotoxic CD8 clonotypes in ibrutinib-treated CLL (dated by TCRdb to 2020 to 2022). The receptor library was made with the immunoSEQ multiplex PCR assay. What TCRdb holds here is the immuneACCESS table cut down to in-frame rearrangements. Part of the clones is not present; checked against another copy, under half of the missing clones reflect an unresolved V gene, and the others are unexplained. This sample holds hundreds of thousands of clones; under 80% were observed only once. 15% of the sample is taken by the ten largest. The label giving this sample's time point can be read as: approximately 25 months on ibrutinib. The sample here was PBMCs, taken after 24 months of ibrutinib treatment. The receptors were sampled from a human donor with chronic lymphocytic leukemia.

This chain connects TRBV2 to TRBJ2-5, with 10 bases aligning to TRBD2. CDR1 is SNHLY and CDR2 is FYNNEI in the germline V gene. Trimming at V came to 4 bases and at J to 1 base, leaving 9 bases not matched to a gene. This CDR3 comprises 17 residues. The CDR3 protein is CASSGRGVAGGQETQYF. In nucleotides, the CDR3 is TGTGCCAGCAGTGGCCGCGGGGTAGCGGGAGGCCAAGAGACCCAGTACTTC.

CDR3 DNA: TGTGCCAGCAGCAACGACGTCGGCCCCAATACCCTCTATGGCTACACCTTC. Its translation is CASSNDVGPNTLYGYTF. The chain employs TRBV21-1 and TRBJ1-2. TRBV21-1 is deemed a pseudogene. There are 17 residues in the CDR3.

The V and J genes are TRBV18 and TRBJ1-2; 9 bases agree with TRBD1. From germline, CDR1 is KGHSH and CDR2 LQKENI. The CDR3 sequence is 13 residues long. Germline trimming cut 5 bases from V and 3 bases from J; bases unmatched to any gene: 1. Here the CDR3 reads CASSGDRDYGYTF. CDR3 in DNA: TGTGCCAGCTCAGGGGACAGGGACTATGGCTACACCTTC.

The chain has TRBV19 and TRBJ1-5; 7 bases map to TRBD1. J gave up 7 bases and V 6 bases, and 3 bases lay outside the gene matches. This CDR3 has 12 amino acids. Germline CDR1 LNHDA, CDR2 SQIVND (reference sequence). The CDR3 loop reads CASRQGYQPQHF. The CDR3, as DNA: TGTGCCAGTAGACAGGGGTACCAGCCCCAGCATTTT.

The chain carries TRBV6-5 and TRBJ1-4, with 7 bases that match TRBD1. This CDR3 comprises 14 residues. Losses at the gene ends were 7 bases for V and 8 bases for J; bases not matched to a gene: 10. Germline values: CDR1 MNHEY, CDR2 SVGAGI. DNA for the CDR3: TGTGCCAGCAAAATCGACAGGGTGCGAGAAAAACTGTTTTTT. The encoded protein is CASKIDRVREKLFF.

The chain carries TRBV30 and TRBJ1-2; weak D call: TRBD1 (5 bases). The CDR3 consists of 14 residues. V was pared by 0 bases and J by 1 base, with 9 bases between. The germline V gene encodes CDR1 GTSNPN and CDR2 SVGIG (reference sequence). The CDR3 protein is CAWSVLGVNYGYTF. The CDR3 nucleotides read TGTGCCTGGAGTGTACTGGGGGTTAACTATGGCTACACCTTC.

The chain couples TRBV5-5 to TRBJ2-7; D is unresolved. The CDR3 extends over 15 amino acids. Germline CDR1 and CDR2: SGHKS and YYEKEE (reference sequence). Trimming left V 0 bases short and J 5 bases short, with 15 bases between. CDR3 residues: CASSLAGWLVDEQYF. DNA for the CDR3: TGTGCCAGCAGCTTGGCGGGTTGGCTCGTCGACGAGCAGTACTTC.

This clone has a handful of counts. The chain is built from TRBV7-2 and TRBJ1-1, with D maybe TRBD1 (5 bases). CDR3 length: 15 amino acids. The germline V and J ends were trimmed by 7 bases and 0 bases, with 15 bases remaining between them. The germline CDR1 and CDR2 sequences are SGHTA and FQGNSA. The CDR3 DNA is TGTGCCAGCATCCTATCAGGGCTAATGAACACTGAAGCTTTCTTT. Amino acid sequence: CASILSGLMNTEAFF.

V and J are TRBV28 and TRBJ2-7; 8 bases line up with TRBD2. The germline CDR1 and CDR2 sequences are MDHEN and SYDVKM. CDR3 length: 16 residues. V shed 7 bases, J shed 2 bases, and the junction held 13 bases outside the gene matches. This CDR3 reads CASIGLGSGTPYEQYF. In nucleotides, the CDR3 is TGTGCCAGCATTGGCCTCGGTAGCGGGACCCCCTACGAGCAGTACTTC.